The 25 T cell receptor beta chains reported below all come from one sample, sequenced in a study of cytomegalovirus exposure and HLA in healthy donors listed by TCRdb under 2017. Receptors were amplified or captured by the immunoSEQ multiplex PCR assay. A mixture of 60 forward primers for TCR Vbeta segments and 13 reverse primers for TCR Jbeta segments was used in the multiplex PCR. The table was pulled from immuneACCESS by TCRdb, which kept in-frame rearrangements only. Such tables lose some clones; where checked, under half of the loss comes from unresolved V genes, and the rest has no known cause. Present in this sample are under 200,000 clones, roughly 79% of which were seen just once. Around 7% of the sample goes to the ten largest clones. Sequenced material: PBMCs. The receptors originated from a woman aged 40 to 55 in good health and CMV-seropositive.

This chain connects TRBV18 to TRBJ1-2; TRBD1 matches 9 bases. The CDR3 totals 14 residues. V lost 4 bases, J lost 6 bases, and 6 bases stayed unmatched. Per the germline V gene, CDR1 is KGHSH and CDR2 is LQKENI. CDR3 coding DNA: TGTGCCAGCTCACTAACGGGACAGGGAGATGGCTACACCTTC. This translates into CASSLTGQGDGYTF. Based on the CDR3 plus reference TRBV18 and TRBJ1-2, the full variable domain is NAGVMQNPRHLVRRRGQEARLRCSPMKGHSHVYWYRQLPEEGLKFMVYLQKENIIDESGMPKERFSAEFPKEGPSILRIQQVVRGDSAAYFCASSLTGQGDGYTFGSGTRLTVV.

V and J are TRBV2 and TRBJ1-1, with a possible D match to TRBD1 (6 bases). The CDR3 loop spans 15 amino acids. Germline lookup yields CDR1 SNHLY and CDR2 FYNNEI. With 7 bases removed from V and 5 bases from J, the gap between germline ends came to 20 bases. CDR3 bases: TGTGCCAGCAACGAAAATACAGGGTCGGGGACTGAAGCTTTCTTT. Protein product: CASNENTGSGTEAFF.

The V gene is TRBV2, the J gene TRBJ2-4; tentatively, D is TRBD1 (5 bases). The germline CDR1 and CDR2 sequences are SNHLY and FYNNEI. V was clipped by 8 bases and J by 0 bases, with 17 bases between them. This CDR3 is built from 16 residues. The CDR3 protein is CASLPWTSLAKNIQYF. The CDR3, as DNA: TGTGCCAGCTTGCCTTGGACAAGTTTAGCCAAAAACATTCAGTACTTC.

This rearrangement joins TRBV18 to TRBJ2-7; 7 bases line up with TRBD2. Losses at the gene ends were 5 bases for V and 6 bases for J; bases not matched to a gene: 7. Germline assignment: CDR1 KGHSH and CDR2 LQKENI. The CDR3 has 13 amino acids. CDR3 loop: CASSNRDYGEQYF. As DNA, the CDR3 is TGTGCCAGCTCAAACCGGGACTATGGCGAGCAGTACTTC.

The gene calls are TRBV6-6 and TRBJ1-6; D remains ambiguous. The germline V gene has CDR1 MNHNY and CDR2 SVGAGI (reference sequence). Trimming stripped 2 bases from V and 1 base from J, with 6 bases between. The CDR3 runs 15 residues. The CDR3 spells CASSYEVSYNSPLHF. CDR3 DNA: TGTGCCAGCAGTTACGAGGTTTCCTATAATTCACCCCTCCACTTT.

In DNA, the CDR3 is TGTGCCAGCAGTTTACTAGGAAAGGACAGTCCGGTACTGTTTTTT. Residues: CASSLLGKDSPVLFF. The V call is TRBV28, the J call TRBJ1-4, with TRBD1 as a possible D gene (6 bases). Germline V gene lookup returns CDR1 MDHEN and CDR2 SYDVKM. CDR3 length: 15 amino acids. V lost 2 bases and J lost 13, with 20 bases in between. Full variable domain (outside the CDR3, taken from reference TRBV28 and TRBJ1-4): DVKVTQSSRYLVKRTGEKVFLECVQDMDHENMFWYRQDPGLGLRLIYFSYDVKMKEKGDIPEGYSVSREKKERFSLILESASTNQTSMYLCASSLLGKDSPVLFFGSGTQLSVL.

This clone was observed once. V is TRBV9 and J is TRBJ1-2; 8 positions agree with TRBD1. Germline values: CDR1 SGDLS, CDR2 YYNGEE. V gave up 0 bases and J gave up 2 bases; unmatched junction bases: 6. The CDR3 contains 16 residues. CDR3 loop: CASSVAERQGNYGYTF. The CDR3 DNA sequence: TGTGCCAGCAGCGTAGCTGAGCGACAGGGGAACTATGGCTACACCTTC.

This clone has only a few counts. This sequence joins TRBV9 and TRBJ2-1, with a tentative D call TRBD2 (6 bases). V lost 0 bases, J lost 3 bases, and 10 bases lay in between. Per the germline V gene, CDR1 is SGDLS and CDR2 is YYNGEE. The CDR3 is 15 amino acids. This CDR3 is CASSVVAENYNEQFF. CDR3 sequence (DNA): TGTGCCAGCAGCGTAGTAGCGGAGAACTACAATGAGCAGTTCTTC.

The DNA of the CDR3 is TGTGCCAGCAGCTTTCACCCAGCGAGCACAGATACGCAGTATTTT. It specifies CASSFHPASTDTQYF. The V call is TRBV7-9, the J call TRBJ2-3, with unresolved D. Germline CDR1 and CDR2: SEHNR and FQNEAQ (reference sequence). Trimming took off 3 bases at V and 0 bases at J, with 10 bases between the two ends. The CDR3 spans 15 residues.

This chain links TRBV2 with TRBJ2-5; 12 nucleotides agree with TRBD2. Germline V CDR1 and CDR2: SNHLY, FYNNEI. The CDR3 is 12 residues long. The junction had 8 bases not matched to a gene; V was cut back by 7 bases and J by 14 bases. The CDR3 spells CASIWTSGVYYF. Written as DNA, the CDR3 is TGTGCCAGCATCTGGACTAGCGGGGTTTATTACTTC.

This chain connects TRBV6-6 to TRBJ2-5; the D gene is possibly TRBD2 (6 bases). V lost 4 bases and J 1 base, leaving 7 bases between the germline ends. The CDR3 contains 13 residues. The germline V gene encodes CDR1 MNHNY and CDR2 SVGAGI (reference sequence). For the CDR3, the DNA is TGTGCCAGCAGTTTGGGAGGCCAAGAGACCCAGTACTTC. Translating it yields CASSLGGQETQYF.

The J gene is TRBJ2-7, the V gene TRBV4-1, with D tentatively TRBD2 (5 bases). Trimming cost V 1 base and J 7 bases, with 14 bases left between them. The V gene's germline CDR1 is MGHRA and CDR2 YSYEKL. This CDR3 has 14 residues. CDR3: CASSQGAFPGEQYF. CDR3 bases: TGCGCCAGCAGCCAAGGGGCTTTTCCGGGGGAGCAGTACTTC.

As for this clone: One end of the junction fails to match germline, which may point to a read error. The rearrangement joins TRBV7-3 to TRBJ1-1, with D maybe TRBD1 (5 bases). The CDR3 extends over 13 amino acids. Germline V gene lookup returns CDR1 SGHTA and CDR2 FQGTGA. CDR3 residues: CASSLILTDPVVF. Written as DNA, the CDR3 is TGTGCCAGCAGCTTAATCTTGACAGACCCCGTGGTCTTT.

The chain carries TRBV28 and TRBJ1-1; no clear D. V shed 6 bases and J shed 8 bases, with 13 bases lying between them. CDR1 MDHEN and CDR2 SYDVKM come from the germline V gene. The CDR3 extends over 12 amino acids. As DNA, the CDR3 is TGTGCCAGCAGGTCGGGGTTTACGGAAGCTTTCTTT. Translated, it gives CASRSGFTEAFF.

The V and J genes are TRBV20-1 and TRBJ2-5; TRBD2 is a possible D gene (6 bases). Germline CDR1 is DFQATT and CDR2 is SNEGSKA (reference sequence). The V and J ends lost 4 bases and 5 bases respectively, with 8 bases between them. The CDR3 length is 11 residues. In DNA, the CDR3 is TGCAGTGCTACCGCGGGGGAGACCCAGTACTTC. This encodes CSATAGETQYF.

The CDR3 sequence is CASSNRGISETQYF. DNA of the CDR3: TGTGCCAGCAGTAACAGGGGGATCAGTGAGACCCAGTACTTC. The gene calls are TRBV6-1 and TRBJ2-5; 8 bases are shared with TRBD1. Losses at the gene ends were 5 bases for V and 5 bases for J; bases not matched to a gene: 7. The CDR3 is 14 residues long. Per the germline V gene, CDR1 is MNHNS and CDR2 is SASEGT.

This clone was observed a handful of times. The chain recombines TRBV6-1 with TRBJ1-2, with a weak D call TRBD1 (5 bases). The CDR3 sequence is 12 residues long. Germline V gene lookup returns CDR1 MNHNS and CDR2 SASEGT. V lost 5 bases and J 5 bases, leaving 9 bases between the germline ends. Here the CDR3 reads CASSRDSYGYTF. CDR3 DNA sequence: TGTGCCAGCAGTCGAGACAGTTATGGCTACACCTTC.

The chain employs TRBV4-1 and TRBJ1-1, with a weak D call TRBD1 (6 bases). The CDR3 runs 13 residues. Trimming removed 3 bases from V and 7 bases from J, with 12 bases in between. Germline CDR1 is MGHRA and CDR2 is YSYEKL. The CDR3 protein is CASSQPQGNEAFF. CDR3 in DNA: TGCGCCAGCAGCCAGCCTCAGGGGAATGAAGCTTTCTTT.

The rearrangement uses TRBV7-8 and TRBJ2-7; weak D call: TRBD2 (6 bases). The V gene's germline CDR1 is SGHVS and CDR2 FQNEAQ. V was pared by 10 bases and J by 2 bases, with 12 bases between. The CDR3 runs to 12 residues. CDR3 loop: CATKTGAYEQYF. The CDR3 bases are TGTGCCACCAAGACGGGGGCCTACGAGCAGTACTTC.

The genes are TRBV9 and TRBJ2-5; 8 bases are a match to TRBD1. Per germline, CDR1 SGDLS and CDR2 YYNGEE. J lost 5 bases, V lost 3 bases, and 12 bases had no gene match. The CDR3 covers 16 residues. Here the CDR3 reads CASSAGTGDRWETQYF. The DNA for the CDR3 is TGTGCCAGCAGCGCCGGGACAGGAGATCGATGGGAGACCCAGTACTTC.

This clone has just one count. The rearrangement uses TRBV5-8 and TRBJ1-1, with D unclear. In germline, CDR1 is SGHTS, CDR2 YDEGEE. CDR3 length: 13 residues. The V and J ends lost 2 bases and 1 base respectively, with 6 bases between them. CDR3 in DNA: TGTGCCAGCAGCTTTAACAGGAACACTGAAGCTTTCTTT. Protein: CASSFNRNTEAFF.

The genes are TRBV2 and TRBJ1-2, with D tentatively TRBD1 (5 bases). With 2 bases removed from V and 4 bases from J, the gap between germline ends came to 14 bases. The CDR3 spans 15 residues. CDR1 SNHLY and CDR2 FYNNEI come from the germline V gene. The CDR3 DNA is TGTGCCAGCAGTGAATTGTCCGTGGGGCCCTATGGCTACACCTTC. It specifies CASSELSVGPYGYTF.

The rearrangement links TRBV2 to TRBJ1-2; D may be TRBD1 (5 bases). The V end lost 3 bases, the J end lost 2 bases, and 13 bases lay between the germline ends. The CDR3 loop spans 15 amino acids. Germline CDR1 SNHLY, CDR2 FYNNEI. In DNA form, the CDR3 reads TGTGCCAGCAGTGAGTTCGGACAAAACAACTATGGCTACACCTTC. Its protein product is CASSEFGQNNYGYTF. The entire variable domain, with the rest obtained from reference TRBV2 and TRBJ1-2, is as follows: EPEVTQTPSHQVTQMGQEVILRCVPISNHLYFYWYRQILGQKVEFLVSFYNNEISEKSEIFDDQFSVERPDGSNFTLKIRSTKLEDSAMYFCASSEFGQNNYGYTFGSGTRLTVV.

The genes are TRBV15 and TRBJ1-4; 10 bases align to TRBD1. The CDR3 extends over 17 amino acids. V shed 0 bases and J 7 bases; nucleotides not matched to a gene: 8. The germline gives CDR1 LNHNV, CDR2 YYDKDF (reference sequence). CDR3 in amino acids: CATSRDLGRQGAEKLFF. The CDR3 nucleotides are TGTGCCACCAGCAGAGATTTAGGGCGACAGGGGGCTGAAAAACTGTTTTTT.

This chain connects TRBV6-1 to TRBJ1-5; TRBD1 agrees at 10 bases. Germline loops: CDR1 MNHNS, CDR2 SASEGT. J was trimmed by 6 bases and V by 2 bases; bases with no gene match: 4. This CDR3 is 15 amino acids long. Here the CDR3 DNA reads TGTGCCAGCAGTGAAATTGGGACAGGGGCTCAGCCCCAGCATTTT. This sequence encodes CASSEIGTGAQPQHF.